What follows are 14 T cell receptor beta chains derived from one specimen sequenced in a study of T-cell reconstitution after alpha-beta-depleted transplantation in children. Researchers prepared the TCRbeta library using unique molecular identifiers, the study reports. TCRdb re-called the PCR reads with MiXCR, one entry per CDR3 protein. The data show approximately 110,000 distinct CDR3 sequences, around 23% seen once. The sequenced sample was PBMCs, mostly from graft donor cells, obtained 180 days after TCRalphabeta/CD19-depleted stem cell transplant. The source is a male patient between 2 and 15 years old who had a stem cell transplant for chronic granulomatous disease, so the T cells may come from the graft donor.

The chain carries TRBV20-1 and TRBJ2-3; weak D call: TRBD2 (5 bases). This CDR3 has 15 amino acids. The germline V and J ends were trimmed by 3 bases and 6 bases, with 19 bases remaining between them. Germline CDR1 reads DFQATT; CDR2 reads SNEGSKA (reference sequence). CDR3 protein: CSASKSGLSADTQYF. The CDR3 DNA reads TGCAGTGCTAGTAAAAGCGGCCTATCGGCCGATACGCAGTATTTT.

Concerning this clonotype itself: This may arise from a read error, as a much more abundant clone is one base away. The V gene is TRBV7-1, the J gene TRBJ1-1, with D unclear. TRBV7-1 is reported as an ORF; its role is uncertain. The CDR3 length is 14 residues. V dropped 5 bases and J dropped 1 base, with 11 bases sitting between them. The CDR3 sequence: CASSTHSPNTEAFF. CDR3 in DNA: TGTGCCAGCAGCACGCACAGTCCGAACACTGAAGCTTTCTTT.

This clonotype was observed at least ten times. The chain is built from TRBV18 and TRBJ2-5, with 10 bases aligning to TRBD2. Germline trimming cut 1 base from V and 4 bases from J; bases unmatched to any gene: 0. This CDR3 has 14 amino acids. CDR1 and CDR2 (germline): KGHSH, LQKENI. The CDR3 sequence is CASSPLAGGETQYF. Here the CDR3 DNA reads TGTGCCAGCTCACCACTAGCGGGAGGAGAGACCCAGTACTTC.

The sample holds many counts of this clonotype. The V call is TRBV11-2, the J call TRBJ2-3, with TRBD1 matching 9 bases. The CDR3 consists of 16 residues. Germline CDR1 reads SGHAT; CDR2 reads FQNNGV. Losses at the gene ends were 1 base for V and 2 bases for J; bases not matched to a gene: 4. The CDR3 protein is CASSLGDRANTDTQYF. The DNA of the CDR3 is TGTGCCAGCAGCTTAGGGGACAGGGCAAACACAGATACGCAGTATTTT.

In its sample, this clonotype was seen many times. The chain recombines TRBV20-1 with TRBJ2-7; D uncertain. The V gene's germline CDR1 is DFQATT and CDR2 SNEGSKA (reference sequence). With 6 bases removed from V and 5 bases from J, the gap between germline ends came to 14 bases. This CDR3 comprises 12 residues. CDR3 coding DNA: TGCAGTGCCCGATTGGGGTACCACGAGCAGTACTTC. This codes for CSARLGYHEQYF.

The rearrangement uses TRBV6-2 or TRBV6-3 and TRBJ2-1, with D possibly matching TRBD2 (6 bases). The CDR3 runs 13 residues. Germline V CDR1 and CDR2: MNHEY, SVGEGT. V lost 4 bases and J lost 7, with 11 bases in between. In nucleotides, the CDR3 is TGTGCCAGCAGTTCCGGGGAGGAGAATGAGCAGTTCTTC. Residues: CASSSGEENEQFF.

This clonotype was detected a few times. This rearrangement joins TRBV24-1 to TRBJ2-1, with 7 positions matching TRBD1. Germline V gene data show CDR1 as KGHDR and CDR2 as SFDVKD. The CDR3 loop spans 15 amino acids. J lost 4 bases, V lost 0 bases, and 2 bases had no gene match. CDR3 amino acids: CATSDLGQEYNEQFF. DNA for the CDR3: TGTGCCACCAGTGATTTGGGACAGGAGTACAATGAGCAGTTCTTC.

The V gene is TRBV6-1, the J gene TRBJ2-1; TRBD1 is a possible D gene (6 bases). This CDR3 has 15 residues. The V gene's germline CDR1 is MNHNS and CDR2 SASEGT. Trimming stripped 7 bases from V and 0 bases from J, with 13 bases between. The CDR3 reads CASTVRGGSYNEQFF. CDR3 nucleotides: TGTGCCAGCACGGTGAGAGGGGGCTCCTACAATGAGCAGTTCTTC.

This clonotype was counted ten times or more. The rearrangement joins TRBV4-2 to TRBJ2-1, with 7 bases aligning to TRBD2. V shed 2 bases, J shed 4 bases, and the junction held 8 bases outside the gene matches. CDR1 is LGHNA and CDR2 is YNFKEQ in the germline V gene. The CDR3 runs to 16 residues. The CDR3 coding sequence is TGTGCCAGCAGCCAATCGAGTAGCGGGTTATACAATGAGCAGTTCTTC. It codes for CASSQSSSGLYNEQFF.

This clonotype was picked up a small number of times. The chain recombines TRBV7-2 with TRBJ2-4; 10 bases align to TRBD1. The CDR3 spans 14 residues. After removal of 5 bases from V and 7 bases from J, the junction contained 5 bases not matched to a gene. CDR1 is SGHTA and CDR2 is FQGNSA in the germline V gene. The CDR3 region has the DNA TGTGCCAGCAGCCCAGACAGGGGGCTTAACATTCAGTACTTC. Protein product: CASSPDRGLNIQYF. The full variable domain, with the rest looked up from reference TRBV7-2 and TRBJ2-4, is GAGVSQSPSNKVTEKGKDVELRCDPISGHTALYWYRQSLGQGLEFLIYFQGNSAPDKSGLPSDRFSAERTGGSVSTLTIQRTQQEDSAVYLCASSPDRGLNIQYFGAGTRLSVL.

This clonotype was counted a few times. The rearrangement joins TRBV15 to TRBJ1-1; D not resolved. Per the germline V gene, CDR1 is LNHNV and CDR2 is YYDKDF (reference sequence). CDR3 length: 14 amino acids. The V and J ends lost 1 base and 0 bases respectively, with 6 bases between them. The CDR3 spells CATSRVLMNTEAFF. The CDR3 DNA follows: TGTGCCACCAGCAGAGTCCTAATGAACACTGAAGCTTTCTTT.

In this sample, this clonotype turned up many times. The chain joins TRBV20-1 to TRBJ2-3; a possible D gene is TRBD1 (6 bases). This CDR3 region has 15 residues. V was clipped by 0 bases and J by 4 bases, with 14 bases between them. CDR1 and CDR2 from the germline V gene are DFQATT and SNEGSKA (reference sequence). CDR3 nucleotides: TGCAGTGCTAGAGATTTTGGGGGCGCGGCAGATACGCAGTATTTT. Protein sequence: CSARDFGGAADTQYF.

V usage is TRBV5-5 and J usage is TRBJ2-7; D ambiguous. Trimming took off 4 bases at V and 3 bases at J, with 14 bases between the two ends. Germline V gene data show CDR1 as SGHKS and CDR2 as YYEKEE (reference sequence). This CDR3 is 14 amino acids long. Here the CDR3 reads CASSQHSAIYEQYF. CDR3 DNA sequence: TGTGCCAGCAGCCAGCACAGTGCCATCTACGAGCAGTACTTC.

This clonotype was picked up many times. The chain carries TRBV5-5 and TRBJ1-1, with D hard to call. In germline, CDR1 is SGHKS, CDR2 YYEKEE (reference sequence). The CDR3 is 12 residues long. V lost 4 bases to trimming and J lost 5 bases, with 9 bases between them. DNA of the CDR3: TGTGCCAGCAGCCCACAAAGGACTGAAGCTTTCTTT. Encoded protein: CASSPQRTEAFF. The full variable domain, completed using reference TRBV5-5 and TRBJ1-1, is DAGVTQSPTHLIKTRGQQVTLRCSPISGHKSVSWYQQVLGQGPQFIFQYYEKEERGRGNFPDRFSARQFPNYSSELNVNALLLGDSALYLCASSPQRTEAFFGQGTRLTVV.